A single sample gave rise to the 29 T cell receptor beta chains below, sequenced in a study of T cell changes during pregnancy in multiple sclerosis. Libraries were prepared by immunoSEQ multiplex PCR; TCRdb keeps only in-frame clonotypes and omits some of them. Of approximately 20,000 clones in the sample, more than 80% were seen once. This specimen was CD8+ T cells from peripheral blood mononuclear cells, taken in the third trimester of pregnancy. Receptors were obtained from a female donor in good health, enrolled as a control in a pregnancy study.

J is TRBJ2-7 and V is TRBV4-1; D possibly corresponds to TRBD1 (5 bases). V gave up 6 bases and J gave up 2 bases, with 14 bases separating them. Germline CDR1 MGHRA, CDR2 YSYEKL. CDR3 length equals 14 residues. CDR3 in amino acids: CASSTDNFAYEQYF. Here the CDR3 DNA reads TGCGCCAGCAGTACGGACAACTTTGCCTACGAGCAGTACTTC.

This chain joins TRBV7-6 and TRBJ2-1; TRBD2 aligns across 12 bases. CDR3 length equals 20 residues. The J segment lost 1 base and the V segment lost 5 bases, leaving 15 bases of the junction unmatched. Germline V gene data show CDR1 as SGHVS and CDR2 as FNYEAQ. This chain's CDR3 is CASSGGPGTSGYVSYNEQFF. The CDR3, as DNA: TGTGCCAGCAGCGGGGGACCCGGGACTAGCGGGTACGTTTCCTACAATGAGCAGTTCTTC. Complete variable domain (other parts from reference TRBV7-6 and TRBJ2-1): GAGVSQSPRYKVTKRGQDVALRCDPISGHVSLYWYRQALGQGPEFLTYFNYEAQQDKSGLPNDRFSAERPEGSISTLTIQRTEQRDSAMYRCASSGGPGTSGYVSYNEQFFGPGTRLTVL.

This chain joins TRBV7-2 and TRBJ2-1; weak D call: TRBD1 (6 bases). Germline V gene lookup returns CDR1 SGHTA and CDR2 FQGNSA. The V and J ends lost 5 bases and 3 bases respectively, with 14 bases between them. CDR3 length: 15 amino acids. The CDR3 bases are TGTGCCAGCAGCCATCAACGGGACAACTACAATGAGCAGTTCTTC. Its translation is CASSHQRDNYNEQFF. Complete variable domain (other parts from reference TRBV7-2 and TRBJ2-1): GAGVSQSPSNKVTEKGKDVELRCDPISGHTALYWYRQSLGQGLEFLIYFQGNSAPDKSGLPSDRFSAERTGGSVSTLTIQRTQQEDSAVYLCASSHQRDNYNEQFFGPGTRLTVL.

This chain connects TRBV2 to TRBJ2-3; 9 nucleotides agree with TRBD2. The germline CDR1 and CDR2 sequences are SNHLY and FYNNEI. Germline trimming cut 3 bases from V and 2 bases from J; bases unmatched to any gene: 3. The CDR3 consists of 15 residues. Written as DNA, the CDR3 is TGTGCCAGCAGTGAGACTAGCGGCAACACAGATACGCAGTATTTT. Amino acids: CASSETSGNTDTQYF.

CDR3 in amino acids: CASSVGDRGLLNEKLFF. CDR3 in DNA: TGTGCCAGCAGCGTAGGGGACAGGGGGTTATTAAATGAAAAACTGTTTTTT. This sequence joins TRBV9 and TRBJ1-4, with TRBD1 matching over 11 bases. The germline gives CDR1 SGDLS, CDR2 YYNGEE. The CDR3 has 17 residues. Trimming at V came to 0 bases and at J to 5 bases, leaving 6 bases not matched to a gene.

The chain is built from TRBV7-8 and TRBJ1-1; the D is unclear. CDR1 is SGHVS, CDR2 FQNEAQ, per germline. The CDR3 runs to 13 residues. V lost 5 bases and J 8 bases, leaving 15 bases between the germline ends. The chain's CDR3 is CASSPAGRPEAFF. In DNA form, the CDR3 reads TGTGCCAGCAGCCCCGCCGGGAGACCAGAAGCTTTCTTT.

This chain connects TRBV5-1 to TRBJ2-6; TRBD2 aligns across 8 bases. The V and J ends lost 1 base and 0 bases, in that order; junction bases with no gene match: 9. Germline loops: CDR1 SGHRS, CDR2 YFSETQ. The CDR3 is 19 amino acids. The CDR3 bases are TGCGCCAGCAGCTTGACCGGACTAGCCGTAGCCTCTGGGGCCAACGTCCTGACTTTC. Translated: CASSLTGLAVASGANVLTF.

This clone was recorded a few times. V usage is TRBV27 and J usage is TRBJ2-7; possible D gene TRBD1, 6 bases. V was pared by 3 bases and J by 7 bases, with 13 bases between. Germline CDR1 MNHEY, CDR2 SMNVEV (reference sequence). This CDR3 has 13 residues. CDR3 in amino acids: CASSFGSQGEQYF. The CDR3 region has the DNA TGTGCCAGCAGTTTTGGCTCCCAGGGGGAGCAGTACTTC.

This chain uses TRBV4-3 with TRBJ2-5; weak D call: TRBD2 (6 bases). V was shortened by 4 bases and J by 7 bases, with 16 bases between the two germline ends. Looked up from germline, CDR1 is LGHNA and CDR2 is YSLEER. The CDR3 covers 14 residues. The CDR3 reads CASSRLLDGGTQYF. In DNA form, the CDR3 reads TGCGCCAGCAGCCGCCTATTGGACGGGGGGACCCAGTACTTC.

A single count supports this clone. The V gene is TRBV6-4, the J gene TRBJ1-1, with D maybe TRBD1 (5 bases). The CDR3 is 15 amino acids. Trimming pared 2 bases from V and 8 bases from J, leaving 18 bases between. Germline V gene data show CDR1 as MRHNA and CDR2 as SNTAGT. The CDR3 coding sequence is TGTGCCAGCAGTGACGGTGGCCGACAGTCCAGGGAAGCTTTCTTT. This gives the protein CASSDGGRQSREAFF.

V and J are TRBV21-1 and TRBJ2-4; the table assigns TRBD1, which was not confirmed against the DNA. TRBV21-1 is a pseudogene segment. The CDR3 is 16 residues long. CDR3 sequence: CASSKGATNPKNIQYF. The CDR3 DNA follows: TGTGCCAGCAGCAAAGGGGCCACGAACCCCAAAAACATTCAGTACTTC.

This clone was observed a single time. The chain couples TRBV11-1 to TRBJ1-3; 9 bases are a match to TRBD1. CDR1 is SGHAT, CDR2 FQDESV, per germline (reference sequence). The CDR3 has 17 residues. Germline trimming cut 4 bases from V and 2 bases from J; bases unmatched to any gene: 9. In DNA, the CDR3 is TGTGCCAGCAGCTCATCATGGACAGGGGAGGCTGGAAACACCATATATTTT. The encoded protein is CASSSSWTGEAGNTIYF.

CDR3 coding DNA: TGTGCCAGCTATGGCAGTACCTATGGCTACACCTTC. Translated: CASYGSTYGYTF. The chain links TRBV7-9 to TRBJ1-2, with no clear D. The V gene lost 8 bases and the J gene lost 4 bases, with 11 bases spanning the gap. The germline V gene has CDR1 SEHNR and CDR2 FQNEAQ (reference sequence). This CDR3 is 12 amino acids long.

V gene TRBV7-8 combines with J gene TRBJ2-7; 7 nucleotides line up with TRBD1. The V gene's germline CDR1 is SGHVS and CDR2 FQNEAQ. The CDR3 length is 16 residues. V gave up 0 bases and J gave up 3 bases; unmatched junction bases: 8. CDR3 sequence reads: CASSLAPGQINYEQYF. For the CDR3, the DNA is TGTGCCAGCAGCTTAGCCCCGGGACAGATAAACTACGAGCAGTACTTC.

CDR3 in amino acids: CASSVMTGGDEAFF. For the CDR3, the DNA is TGTGCCAGCAGTGTAATGACAGGGGGCGATGAAGCTTTCTTT. The chain combines TRBV2 with TRBJ1-1; 10 bases fit TRBD1. V trimming: 4 bases; J trimming: 7 bases; junction bases outside the gene matches: 6. Germline V gene data show CDR1 as SNHLY and CDR2 as FYNNEI. The CDR3 spans 14 residues. Full variable domain (outside the CDR3, taken from reference TRBV2 and TRBJ1-1): EPEVTQTPSHQVTQMGQEVILRCVPISNHLYFYWYRQILGQKVEFLVSFYNNEISEKSEIFDDQFSVERPDGSNFTLKIRSTKLEDSAMYFCASSVMTGGDEAFFGQGTRLTVV.

The rearrangement joins TRBV29-1 to TRBJ1-2, with 7 bases lining up with TRBD1. The junction had 10 bases not matched to a gene; V was cut back by 6 bases and J by 0 bases. Germline CDR1 and CDR2: SQVTM and ANQGSEA. CDR3 size: 15 residues. The DNA of the CDR3 is TGCAGCGTCCGGGGGAGAGACAGGGCTAACTATGGCTACACCTTC. The encoded protein is CSVRGRDRANYGYTF.

The rearrangement joins TRBV27 to TRBJ1-4; D gene ambiguous. The CDR3 is 12 amino acids. V gave up 3 bases and J gave up 12 bases, with 11 bases separating them. Looked up from germline, CDR1 is MNHEY and CDR2 is SMNVEV (reference sequence). In nucleotides, the CDR3 is TGTGCCAGCAGTTTGGTTGGGAGTCAACTGTTTTTT. Protein sequence: CASSLVGSQLFF.

This chain connects TRBV13 to TRBJ2-7; D remains unclear. The CDR3 extends over 12 amino acids. Germline V lookup: CDR1 PRHDT, CDR2 FYEKMQ (reference sequence). V gave up 4 bases and J gave up 0 bases, with 4 bases separating them. The CDR3 DNA is TGTGCCAGCAGCTGGAGCTCCTACGAGCAGTACTTC. Its translation is CASSWSSYEQYF.

This chain links TRBV4-2 with TRBJ1-2, with TRBD1 identical over 7 bases. CDR3 length equals 15 residues. The V segment lost 4 bases and the J segment 3 bases; nucleotides outside the gene matches: 8. CDR1 and CDR2 from the germline V gene are LGHNA and YNFKEQ. The CDR3 DNA reads TGTGCCAGCAGCCTTGACCGGGACAGAGACTATGGCTACACCTTC. This sequence encodes CASSLDRDRDYGYTF.

J is TRBJ1-1 and V is TRBV5-1; 7 bases are a match to TRBD1. This CDR3 has 14 amino acids. V shed 4 bases and J 1 base; nucleotides not matched to a gene: 4. From germline, CDR1 is SGHRS and CDR2 YFSETQ. Written as DNA, the CDR3 is TGCGCCAGCAGCCGGGACAGCCCGAACACTGAAGCTTTCTTT. This gives the protein CASSRDSPNTEAFF.

The genes are TRBV4-3 and TRBJ1-4; 7 positions agree with TRBD1. This CDR3 comprises 16 residues. The germline CDR1 and CDR2 sequences are LGHNA and YSLEER. V shed 4 bases, J shed 5 bases, and the junction held 10 bases outside the gene matches. CDR3 region: CASSPRMGTDNEKLFF. Here the CDR3 DNA reads TGCGCCAGCAGCCCAAGAATGGGGACAGACAATGAAAAACTGTTTTTT.

V usage is TRBV11-2 and J usage is TRBJ2-1, with 11 nucleotides matching TRBD1. Per germline, CDR1 SGHAT and CDR2 FQNNGV. The trim removed 3 bases at V and 8 bases at J, leaving 9 bases unmatched. This CDR3 contains 16 residues. The CDR3: CASSLPGQGVADEQFF. The DNA of the CDR3 is TGTGCCAGCAGCTTGCCGGGACAGGGGGTCGCGGATGAGCAGTTCTTC.

The rearrangement links TRBV9 to TRBJ2-6; D possibly corresponds to TRBD2 (5 bases). Trimming stripped 4 bases from V and 0 bases from J, with 20 bases between. CDR3 length equals 19 residues. Germline V lookup: CDR1 SGDLS, CDR2 YYNGEE. CDR3 DNA sequence: TGTGCCAGCAGCTTTTTCCTCCGGGGTGAAAACTCTGGGGCCAACGTCCTGACTTTC. Amino acids: CASSFFLRGENSGANVLTF.

This clone was found once. This rearrangement joins TRBV4-2 to TRBJ1-2, with 8 bases lining up with TRBD1. There are 15 residues in the CDR3. Per the germline V gene, CDR1 is LGHNA and CDR2 is YNFKEQ. V trimming: 3 bases; J trimming: 4 bases; junction bases outside the gene matches: 7. CDR3: CASSHQEQGVYGYTF. CDR3 coding DNA: TGTGCCAGCAGCCATCAAGAACAGGGGGTCTATGGCTACACCTTC.

J is TRBJ2-5 and V is TRBV10-3; D possibly corresponds to TRBD1 (7 bases). The V end was cut by 3 bases, the J end by 5 bases, with 31 bases between. The CDR3 spans 20 residues. From germline, CDR1 is ENHRY and CDR2 SYGVKD. The CDR3 region has the DNA TGTGCCATCAGTGATTTGGGGGAAAGTGTCCCAGGGGGAGGATCGGAGACCCAGTACTTC. It yields the protein CAISDLGESVPGGGSETQYF.

The J gene is TRBJ2-7, the V gene TRBV7-9, with TRBD2 matching 9 bases. In germline, CDR1 is SEHNR, CDR2 FQNEAQ (reference sequence). This CDR3 has 15 residues. V lost 1 base and J lost 5; bases outside the gene matches: 6. The CDR3 protein is CASSLVSGGIDEQYF. The CDR3 DNA sequence: TGTGCCAGCAGCTTAGTAAGCGGGGGGATCGACGAGCAGTACTTC.

CDR3 DNA sequence: TGTGCCAGCAGCTTAGCTGGTCCAGGAGAAAAACTGTTTTTT. It is translated as CASSLAGPGEKLFF. The gene calls are TRBV7-9 and TRBJ1-4; D unresolved. Germline CDR1 is SEHNR and CDR2 is FQNEAQ (reference sequence). Trimming removed 0 bases from V and 8 bases from J, with 10 bases in between. This CDR3 has 14 residues.

The chain has TRBV7-2 and TRBJ2-3; D is possibly TRBD2 (7 bases). This CDR3 has 15 amino acids. Germline lookup yields CDR1 SGHTA and CDR2 FQGNSA. Trimming took 9 bases from V and 0 from J, leaving 16 bases between them. Here the CDR3 reads CASSIRGASTDTQYF. The CDR3 DNA follows: TGTGCCAGTAGTATACGGGGGGCTAGCACAGATACGCAGTATTTT. Supplemented by reference TRBV7-2 and TRBJ2-3, the full variable domain reads GAGVSQSPSNKVTEKGKDVELRCDPISGHTALYWYRQSLGQGLEFLIYFQGNSAPDKSGLPSDRFSAERTGGSVSTLTIQRTQQEDSAVYLCASSIRGASTDTQYFGPGTRLTVL.

This chain joins TRBV2 and TRBJ1-2; 10 nucleotides align to TRBD1. V was clipped by 9 bases and J by 4 bases; unmatched bases: 5. Germline CDR1 and CDR2: SNHLY and FYNNEI. CDR3 length: 13 residues. The chain's CDR3 is CASGDRGPYGYTF. The CDR3 bases are TGTGCCAGTGGGGACAGGGGCCCCTATGGCTACACCTTC.